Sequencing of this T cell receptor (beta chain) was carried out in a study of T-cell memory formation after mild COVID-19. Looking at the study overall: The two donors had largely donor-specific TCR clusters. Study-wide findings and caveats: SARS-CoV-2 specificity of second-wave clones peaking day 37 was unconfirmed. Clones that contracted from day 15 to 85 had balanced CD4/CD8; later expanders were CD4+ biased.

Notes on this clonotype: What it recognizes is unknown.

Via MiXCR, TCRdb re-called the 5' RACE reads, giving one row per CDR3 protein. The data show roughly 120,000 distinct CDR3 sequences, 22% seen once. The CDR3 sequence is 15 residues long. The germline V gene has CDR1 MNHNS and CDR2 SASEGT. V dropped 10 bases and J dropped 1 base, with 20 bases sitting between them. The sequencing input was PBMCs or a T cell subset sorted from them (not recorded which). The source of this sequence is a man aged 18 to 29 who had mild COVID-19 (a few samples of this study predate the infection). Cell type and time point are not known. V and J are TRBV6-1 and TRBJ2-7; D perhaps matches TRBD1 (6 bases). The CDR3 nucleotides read TGTGCCACCCACCTACAGGGTTTCCGGTCCTACGAGCAGTACTTC. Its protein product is CATHLQGFRSYEQYF.